Following are 27 T cell receptor beta chains from one sample sequenced in a study of Graves' ophthalmopathy and Graves' hyperthyroidism. The sequenced template was RNA, covering the TCR beta CDR3 region. First-round RT-PCR employed HTBI primers, with a second-round multiplex PCR after it. TCRdb called the multiplex PCR reads again in MiXCR, with one record for every CDR3 protein. The profile shows approximately 500,000 distinct CDR3 sequences, 14% of them singletons. The sequencing input was blood. These receptors were obtained from a woman between 25 and 40 years old with Graves' ophthalmopathy.

This clonotype was observed many times. The chain links TRBV20-1 to TRBJ2-5; 8 nucleotides match TRBD2. The CDR3 has 15 residues. Per the germline V gene, CDR1 is DFQATT and CDR2 is SNEGSKA (reference sequence). Germline trimming cut 4 bases from V and 1 base from J; bases unmatched to any gene: 8. CDR3: CSAILLSGAQETQYF. The CDR3 bases are TGCAGTGCTATCCTCCTTAGCGGGGCCCAAGAGACCCAGTACTTC.

This clonotype was detected ten times or more. The rearrangement uses TRBV11-2 and TRBJ2-2; 7 bases line up with TRBD1. There are 15 residues in the CDR3. Trimming took 5 bases from V and 6 from J; bases not matched to a gene: 9. Germline V gene sequence: CDR1 SGHAT, CDR2 FQNNGV. CDR3 amino acids: CASSPPNRGPGELFF. As DNA, the CDR3 is TGTGCCAGCAGCCCACCCAACAGGGGCCCCGGGGAGCTGTTTTTT.

Of note for this clonotype: This clone may be a read error of a much larger clone one base away. This chain links TRBV2 with TRBJ2-7; possible D gene TRBD1, 7 bases. From germline, CDR1 is SNHLY and CDR2 FYNNEI. Between the trimmed V and J ends, which lost 0 bases and 3 bases, there was a span of 12 bases. This CDR3 has 15 residues. CDR3 in amino acids: CASSEAARGVYEQYV. The DNA for the CDR3 is TGTGCCAGCAGTGAAGCGGCCAGGGGGGTCTACGAGCAGTACGTC.

The chain employs TRBV28 and TRBJ2-7; D is possibly TRBD2 (7 bases). Germline V gene data show CDR1 as MDHEN and CDR2 as SYDVKM. Trimming removed 2 bases from V and 5 bases from J, with 13 bases in between. The CDR3 totals 14 residues. For the CDR3, the DNA is TGTGCCAGCAGTTTAAGTGGGGGGGCCAACGAGCAGTACTTC. As protein: CASSLSGGANEQYF. Supplemented by reference TRBV28 and TRBJ2-7, the full variable domain reads DVKVTQSSRYLVKRTGEKVFLECVQDMDHENMFWYRQDPGLGLRLIYFSYDVKMKEKGDIPEGYSVSREKKERFSLILESASTNQTSMYLCASSLSGGANEQYFGPGTRLTVT.

In DNA, the CDR3 is TGTGCCAGCAGTTTACCCCTTGACAGGGGAGTACACGAGCAGTACTTC. As protein: CASSLPLDRGVHEQYF. The chain carries TRBV28 and TRBJ2-7; the match to TRBD1 covers 8 bases. Germline V gene data show CDR1 as MDHEN and CDR2 as SYDVKM. The V and J ends lost 2 bases and 5 bases, in that order; junction bases with no gene match: 11. The CDR3 runs to 16 residues.

At least ten counts were recorded for this clonotype. The rearrangement uses TRBV7-2 and TRBJ1-3, with a weak D call TRBD1 (6 bases). CDR3 length: 13 residues. Trimming stripped 3 bases from V and 4 bases from J, with 7 bases between. Germline assignment: CDR1 SGHTA and CDR2 FQGNSA. As DNA, the CDR3 is TGTGCCAGCAGCTTCCAGGGGGGAAACACCATATATTTT. It specifies CASSFQGGNTIYF.

The rearrangement links TRBV6-1 to TRBJ2-7; 9 bases are shared with TRBD1. The CDR3 contains 15 residues. Trimming took 6 bases from V and 3 from J; bases not matched to a gene: 9. Germline lookup yields CDR1 MNHNS and CDR2 SASEGT. This chain's CDR3 is CASRKPGQGLYEQYF. DNA of the CDR3: TGTGCCAGCAGGAAACCGGGACAGGGCCTCTACGAGCAGTACTTC.

The V call is TRBV6-5, the J call TRBJ1-2; D remains unclear. This CDR3 region has 13 residues. Germline V lookup: CDR1 MNHEY, CDR2 SVGAGI. Trimming stripped 2 bases from V and 2 bases from J, with 6 bases between. CDR3 amino acids: CASSYEQNYGYTF. In DNA form, the CDR3 reads TGTGCCAGCAGTTACGAACAGAACTATGGCTACACCTTC.

This clonotype was observed at least ten times. The rearrangement uses TRBV11-2 and TRBJ2-7; 7 bases agree with TRBD1. CDR3 size: 14 residues. CDR1 and CDR2 (germline): SGHAT, FQNNGV. Trimming at V came to 8 bases and at J to 6 bases, leaving 13 bases not matched to a gene. The CDR3 loop reads CASSQWDREFEQYF. CDR3 bases: TGTGCCAGCTCCCAATGGGACAGAGAATTCGAGCAGTACTTC. Using reference TRBV11-2 and TRBJ2-7 for the parts outside the CDR3, the full variable domain is EAGVAQSPRYKIIEKRQSVAFWCNPISGHATLYWYQQILGQGPKLLIQFQNNGVVDDSQLPKDRFSAERLKGVDSTLKIQPAKLEDSAVYLCASSQWDREFEQYFGPGTRLTVT.

There are a few counts of this clonotype. The J gene is TRBJ2-6, the V gene TRBV3-1; D not certain. Trimming shortened V by 7 bases and J by 0 bases, and 7 bases separated the two germline ends. This CDR3 is built from 14 residues. Germline lookup yields CDR1 LGHDT and CDR2 YNNKEL (reference sequence). CDR3 in amino acids: CASTPNSGANVLTF. CDR3 DNA: TGTGCCAGCACTCCGAACTCTGGGGCCAACGTCCTGACTTTC. The full variable domain, its missing parts supplied by reference TRBV3-1 and TRBJ2-6, is DTAVSQTPKYLVTQMGNDKSIKCEQNLGHDTMYWYKQDSKKFLKIMFSYNNKELIINETVPNRFSPKSPDKAHLNLHINSLELGDSAVYFCASTPNSGANVLTFGAGSRLTVL.

This clonotype was observed many times. The rearrangement uses TRBV5-1 and TRBJ1-2, with D maybe TRBD1 (5 bases). Germline assignment: CDR1 SGHRS and CDR2 YFSETQ. Between the trimmed V and J ends, which lost 0 bases and 7 bases, there was a span of 10 bases. The CDR3 consists of 13 residues. Here the CDR3 DNA reads TGCGCCAGCAGCTTGGACGCGGGGGGTGGCTACACCTTC. Translated: CASSLDAGGGYTF.

This clonotype has just a few counts. The genes are TRBV6-1 and TRBJ1-5; possible D gene TRBD1, 6 bases. CDR3 length: 15 residues. V lost 2 bases, J lost 5 bases, and 13 bases lay in between. Looked up from germline, CDR1 is MNHNS and CDR2 is SASEGT. The CDR3 loop reads CASSERGGRDQPQHF. DNA of the CDR3: TGTGCCAGCAGTGAAAGGGGGGGCCGCGATCAGCCCCAGCATTTT.

This clonotype was observed many times. The chain has TRBV10-3 and TRBJ2-2; possible D gene TRBD1, 6 bases. The CDR3 is made up of 15 amino acids. The germline gives CDR1 ENHRY, CDR2 SYGVKD. Trimming removed 4 bases from V and 4 bases from J, with 13 bases in between. The CDR3 DNA follows: TGTGCCATCAGTGGAAGACAGGACGTCACCGGGGAGCTGTTTTTT. Amino acids: CAISGRQDVTGELFF.

CDR3 DNA sequence: TGTGCCAGCAGTTTATTGGTGCAGGGGGTCAACTATGGCTACACCTTC. This translates into CASSLLVQGVNYGYTF. This chain uses TRBV27 with TRBJ1-2, with TRBD1 matching over 7 bases. Per germline, CDR1 MNHEY and CDR2 SMNVEV (reference sequence). Unmatched junction bases numbered 7, after V lost 1 base and J lost 2 bases. This CDR3 has 16 residues.

The table lists this clonotype with many counts. The CDR3 is CASSYSNRGEQYF. CDR3 bases: TGTGCCAGCAGTTACTCGAACCGGGGCGAGCAGTACTTC. The V and J genes are TRBV6-5 and TRBJ2-7; weak D call: TRBD2 (5 bases). The CDR3 length is 13 residues. Deletions cut 0 bases from V and 6 bases from J, with 9 bases between. CDR1 is MNHEY, CDR2 SVGAGI, per germline.

This clonotype was detected ten times or more. The rearrangement links TRBV20-1 to TRBJ1-1; no clear D. Germline assignment: CDR1 DFQATT and CDR2 SNEGSKA (reference sequence). Deletions cut 3 bases from V and 3 bases from J, with 5 bases between. The CDR3 length is 11 residues. In DNA, the CDR3 is TGCAGTGCTAGGGTCGACACTGAAGCTTTCTTT. Translated: CSARVDTEAFF.

Many counts were recorded for this clonotype. This sequence joins TRBV19 and TRBJ1-1, with 8 bases that match TRBD1. V shed 7 bases and J 1 base; nucleotides not matched to a gene: 8. This CDR3 has 15 amino acids. Germline CDR1 LNHDA, CDR2 SQIVND (reference sequence). This chain's CDR3 is CASKWTGLSNTEAFF. The DNA of the CDR3 is TGTGCCAGTAAGTGGACAGGGCTATCGAACACTGAAGCTTTCTTT.

This clonotype was recorded many times. The V gene is TRBV12-3 or TRBV12-4, the J gene TRBJ1-1; 8 nucleotides align to TRBD1. This CDR3 spans 15 amino acids. Germline trimming cut 5 bases from V and 5 bases from J; bases unmatched to any gene: 10. The CDR3 loop is CASSPGTGVITEAFF. The DNA of the CDR3 is TGTGCCAGCAGTCCCGGGACAGGCGTGATAACTGAAGCTTTCTTT.

The sample holds many counts of this clonotype. The rearrangement links TRBV30 to TRBJ1-5; no clear D gene. In germline, CDR1 is GTSNPN, CDR2 SVGIG (reference sequence). The CDR3 contains 14 residues. Trimming removed 3 bases from V and 6 bases from J, with 15 bases in between. The CDR3 DNA reads TGTGCCTGGAGCTCTATGGTTTTAGGTCAGCCCCAGCATTTT. Translating it yields CAWSSMVLGQPQHF.

The chain recombines TRBV12-3 or TRBV12-4 with TRBJ1-5, with D possibly being TRBD1 (5 bases). The CDR3 is 15 amino acids. V was shortened by 7 bases and J by 0 bases, with 13 bases between the two germline ends. This CDR3 is CASTQTAYSNQPQHF. The CDR3 DNA reads as TGTGCCAGCACCCAGACAGCATATAGCAATCAGCCCCAGCATTTT.

This clonotype was found many times. The rearrangement uses TRBV6-1 and TRBJ1-3; unclear D gene. The V and J ends lost 1 base and 0 bases respectively, with 7 bases between them. From germline, CDR1 is MNHNS and CDR2 SASEGT. The CDR3 contains 15 residues. In nucleotides, the CDR3 is TGTGCCAGCAGTGAAGACGCCTACTCTGGAAACACCATATATTTT. This codes for CASSEDAYSGNTIYF.

At least ten counts were recorded for this clonotype. CDR3 residues: CASSFGTSGRRLGYEQYF. The CDR3 DNA follows: TGTGCCAGCAGTTTCGGGACTAGCGGGAGAAGGTTGGGCTACGAGCAGTACTTC. V and J are TRBV12-3 or TRBV12-4 and TRBJ2-7, with 14 bases matching TRBD2. CDR3 size: 18 residues. V shed 3 bases, J shed 3 bases, and the junction held 10 bases outside the gene matches.

As to this clonotype: A much bigger clone sits one base away, suggesting this may be a read error. CDR3 DNA sequence: TGTGCCAGCACCCCGGGGTCCAGCTATGGCTACAGCTTC. This sequence encodes CASTPGSSYGYSF. The V gene is TRBV28, the J gene TRBJ1-2; no firm D call. The V gene's germline CDR1 is MDHEN and CDR2 SYDVKM. CDR3 length equals 13 residues.

At least ten counts were recorded for this clonotype. The chain recombines TRBV28 with TRBJ2-5, with D perhaps TRBD2 (6 bases). Trimming shortened V by 10 bases and J by 7 bases, and 16 bases separated the two germline ends. The CDR3 is made up of 12 amino acids. The germline V gene encodes CDR1 MDHEN and CDR2 SYDVKM. The CDR3 here is CATEGLEGTQYF. The CDR3 DNA reads as TGTGCCACCGAGGGGTTGGAGGGGACCCAGTACTTC. The full variable domain, rest sourced from reference TRBV28 and TRBJ2-5, is DVKVTQSSRYLVKRTGEKVFLECVQDMDHENMFWYRQDPGLGLRLIYFSYDVKMKEKGDIPEGYSVSREKKERFSLILESASTNQTSMYLCATEGLEGTQYFGPGTRLLVL.

This clonotype was observed at least ten times. The chain has TRBV27 and TRBJ1-5; D gene ambiguous. This CDR3 spans 16 amino acids. The V gene's germline CDR1 is MNHEY and CDR2 SMNVEV (reference sequence). Deletions cut 2 bases from V and 0 bases from J, with 11 bases between. The CDR3 is CASSLGGKYSNQPQHF. CDR3 nucleotide sequence: TGTGCCAGCAGTTTAGGCGGTAAATATAGCAATCAGCCCCAGCATTTT.

At least ten counts were recorded for this clonotype. The J gene is TRBJ2-7, the V gene TRBV6-1, with a weak D call TRBD1 (6 bases). With 5 bases removed from V and 0 bases from J, the gap between germline ends came to 11 bases. CDR1 is MNHNS and CDR2 is SASEGT in the germline V gene. This CDR3 contains 14 residues. Here the CDR3 reads CASSPGHNSYEQYF. The CDR3 nucleotides are TGTGCCAGCAGTCCGGGACACAACTCCTACGAGCAGTACTTC.

This clonotype has only a few counts. The chain couples TRBV27 to TRBJ2-5, with TRBD2 matching 9 bases. CDR1 and CDR2 (germline): MNHEY, SMNVEV (reference sequence). The CDR3 spans 15 residues. With 5 bases clipped from V and 4 bases from J, the junction kept 8 bases outside the gene matches. This chain's CDR3 is CASSPIAGERETQYF. The CDR3 nucleotides read TGTGCCAGCAGTCCAATAGCGGGAGAACGAGAGACCCAGTACTTC.